The rows below give T cell receptor beta chains drawn from one sample of a study of T cells in Graves' hyperthyroidism and ophthalmopathy. TCRdb processed the multiplex PCR reads anew with MiXCR; each CDR3 protein has one entry. The sample contains hundreds of thousands of distinct CDR3 sequences, 30% to 40% of which appear only once. The sample consisted of blood. These receptors were taken from a woman between 40 and 55 years old with Graves' hyperthyroidism. The CDR3 runs from the conserved cysteine through the conserved F or W. A D gene is named only where the DNA matches it firmly. Clone size is given for some rows only: seen once, a few or many times, or a class if the clone is expanded.

D gene	CDR3 length	clone size	V gene	J gene	CDR3 protein	CDR3 DNA
NA	13	many	TRBV7-2	TRBJ1-2	CASSGTSHYGYTF	TGTGCCAGCAGCGGGACTTCACACTATGGCTACACCTTC
NA	13	many	TRBV7-3	TRBJ1-1	CASSHSTGTEAFF	TGTGCCAGCAGCCACTCAACGGGCACTGAAGCTTTCTTT
TRBD1	17	once	TRBV25-1	TRBJ2-7	CASSLGLRGQNSYEQYF	TGTGCCAGCAGTTTGGGGTTGAGGGGACAGAACTCCTACGAGCAGTACTTC
TRBD1	15	once	TRBV10-1	TRBJ1-1	CASSGSRDRGGEAFF	TGCGCCAGCAGTGGGTCCCGGGACAGGGGAGGTGAAGCTTTCTTT
TRBD1	16	many	TRBV19	TRBJ1-1	CASSPGTGIMNTEAFF	TGTGCCAGTAGTCCCGGGACAGGGATCATGAACACTGAAGCTTTCTTT
NA	11	NA	TRBV29-1	TRBJ2-5	CSVNPGETQYF	TGCAGCGTCAACCCGGGAGAGACCCAGTACTTC
NA	15	NA	TRBV7-9	TRBJ1-3	CASRLAGTPGNTIYF	TGTGCCAGCCGCTTAGCGGGGACTCCTGGAAACACCATATATTTT
NA	13	many	TRBV10-3	TRBJ1-1	CASSFSRGTEAFF	TGTGCCAGCAGTTTTAGTAGAGGGACTGAAGCTTTCTTT
TRBD1	15	NA	TRBV28	TRBJ1-1	CASRTGETSNTEAFF	TGTGCCAGTAGGACAGGCGAAACCTCGAACACTGAAGCTTTCTTT
NA	15	NA	TRBV3-2	TRBJ1-5	CVSSQGGGLNQPQHF	TGTGTCAGCAGCCAAGGGGGGGGCCTCAATCAGCCCCAGCATTTT
NA	11	NA	TRBV20-1	TRBJ1-6	CSASKNSPLHF	TGCAGTGCTAGCAAGAATTCACCCCTCCACTTT
NA	15	NA	TRBV2	TRBJ1-4	CASSVPLGGSGKLFF	TGTGCCAGCAGTGTCCCGTTGGGGGGTTCCGGGAAACTGTTTTTT
NA	14	many	TRBV4-3	TRBJ1-6	CASSQHWERSPLHF	TGCGCCAGCAGCCAACACTGGGAGAGATCACCCCTCCACTTT
NA	14	many	TRBV12-3/TRBV12-4	TRBJ1-2	CASTSPGTSNGYTF	TGTGCCAGCACCAGCCCCGGGACATCAAATGGCTACACCTTC
NA	13	many	TRBV19	TRBJ2-7	CASTGPLRYEQYF	TGTGCCAGTACAGGTCCGCTTCGGTACGAGCAGTACTTC
TRBD1	17	NA	TRBV7-2	TRBJ1-3	CASSSTGQGAPGNTIYF	TGTGCCAGCAGCTCTACCGGACAGGGGGCGCCTGGAAACACCATATATTTT
TRBD1	15	NA	TRBV24-1	TRBJ1-2	CATSDPRTGAFGYTF	TGTGCCACCAGTGATCCGAGGACAGGGGCGTTTGGCTACACCTTC
TRBD2	15	many	TRBV11-2	TRBJ2-2	CASSYLAGGTGELFF	TGTGCCAGCAGTTACCTAGCGGGGGGCACCGGGGAGCTGTTTTTT
NA	14	few	TRBV6-2/TRBV6-3	TRBJ2-5	CASSYSSREETQYF	TGTGCCAGCAGTTACTCGAGTCGGGAAGAGACCCAGTACTTC
NA	15	NA	TRBV14	TRBJ2-7	CASSRNRVLSYEQYF	TGTGCCAGCAGCCGCAACCGGGTCCTCTCCTACGAGCAGTACTTC
NA	13	NA	TRBV7-7	TRBJ2-3	CASSLQDSDTQYF	TGTGCTAGCAGCTTACAGGACTCCGATACGCAGTATTTT
NA	15	few	TRBV7-9	TRBJ2-2	CASRYQGQNTGELFF	TGTGCCAGCCGGTATCAGGGTCAAAACACCGGGGAGCTGTTTTTT
NA	15	many	TRBV7-9	TRBJ2-7	CASSLVGGSRYEQYF	TGTGCCAGCAGCTTAGTAGGGGGGAGTCGCTACGAGCAGTACTTC
NA	15	many	TRBV4-3	TRBJ1-2	CASSQDPHPSYGYTF	TGCGCCAGCAGCCAAGATCCCCATCCATCCTATGGCTACACCTTC
NA	12	few	TRBV10-3	TRBJ2-5	CASSLGPGSTYF	TGTGCCAGCAGCCTCGGACCGGGTTCGACGTACTTC
NA	14	many	TRBV10-3	TRBJ2-7	CATIDSQGPYEQYF	TGTGCCACAATCGACAGCCAGGGGCCCTACGAGCAGTACTTC
NA	13	few	TRBV10-3	TRBJ2-7	CASSYFVGNEQYF	TGTGCCAGCAGTTATTTCGTGGGAAACGAGCAGTACTTC
TRBD1	15	few	TRBV7-9	TRBJ1-3	CASSQLGQGSNTIYF	TGTGCCAGCAGCCAATTGGGACAGGGTTCAAACACCATATATTTT
NA	14	NA	TRBV10-3	TRBJ1-5	CAISVTGNDQPQHF	TGTGCCATCAGTGTAACAGGAAACGATCAGCCCCAGCATTTT
NA	15	many	TRBV19	TRBJ1-1	CASRWAQTRNTEAFF	TGTGCCAGTAGATGGGCCCAGACACGGAACACTGAAGCTTTCTTT
NA	13	many	TRBV20-1	TRBJ1-5	CSAGPSPGQPQHF	TGCAGTGCGGGACCGAGTCCGGGTCAGCCCCAGCATTTT
NA	14	NA	TRBV20-1	TRBJ2-2	CSARPSKNTGELFF	TGCAGTGCCCGCCCCAGTAAGAACACCGGGGAGCTGTTTTTT
NA	13	many	TRBV6-5	TRBJ1-5	CASSWGSNQPQHF	TGTGCCAGCAGTTGGGGTAGCAATCAGCCCCAGCATTTT
NA	14	NA	TRBV7-9	TRBJ1-6	CASSLTVHNSPLHF	TGTGCCAGCAGCTTAACCGTCCATAATTCACCCCTCCACTTT
TRBD1	15	few	TRBV5-6	TRBJ2-6	CASCLQGAGANVLTF	TGTGCCAGCTGTTTACAGGGGGCTGGGGCCAACGTCCTGACTTTC
TRBD2	19	few	TRBV7-2	TRBJ2-2	CASSLIRTSGRTNTGELFF	TGTGCCAGCAGCTTAATTCGGACTAGCGGGAGGACTAACACCGGGGAGCTGTTTTTT
NA	15	many	TRBV7-2	TRBJ1-5	CASSPGRGPLQPQHF	TGTGCCAGCAGCCCAGGGCGGGGTCCTCTCCAGCCCCAGCATTTT
NA	16	NA	TRBV7-9	TRBJ1-5	CASSGGLAGGGDTQHF	TGTGCCAGCAGCGGGGGACTAGCGGGGGGAGGGGATACGCAGCATTTT
NA	14	NA	TRBV20-1	TRBJ2-6	CSAPIVSGANVLTF	TGCAGTGCACCGATAGTCTCTGGGGCCAACGTCCTGACTTTC
NA	15	NA	TRBV5-1	TRBJ1-6	CASSLEGRRDSPLHF	TGCGCCAGCAGCTTGGAAGGGCGCCGGGATTCACCCCTCCACTTT
NA	14	once	TRBV15	TRBJ2-7	CATSSPPRRDEQYF	TGTGCCACCAGCAGCCCCCCCCGGCGGGACGAGCAGTACTTC
NA	11	many	TRBV10-3	TRBJ1-3	CAIRNTNTIYF	TGTGCCATCCGGAATACTAACACCATATATTTT
NA	15	few	TRBV9	TRBJ2-5	CASSVGRGGKETQYF	TGTGCCAGCAGCGTAGGACGTGGTGGCAAAGAGACCCAGTACTTC